The present entry profiles one T cell receptor beta chain with its context. The antigen is unknown. This specimen belongs to a study of blood T cells in healthy people across ages. The CDR3 has 12 amino acids. Trimming removed 2 bases from V and 5 bases from J, with 7 bases in between. Germline CDR1 is SGHDN and CDR2 is FVKESK. With a J-beta primer mix and a sample-barcoded 5' primer, a second PCR ran about 7 to 11 cycles. MiXCR, run by TCRdb on the 5' RACE reads, gives a single entry per CDR3 protein. The table includes around 790,000 distinct CDR3 sequences, around 43% detected once. Regarding the study as a whole: Changes seen in expanded clonotypes were possibly confounded by donor CMV status left unknown.

The donors, aged about 6 to 95, were healthy Caucasians from Russia. Every donor contributed roughly 10 milliliters of peripheral blood by blood draw. The sequencing input was blood. The TCR originated in a man between 60 and 70 years old in good health. J is TRBJ2-7 and V is TRBV14; no clear D. The CDR3 coding sequence is TGTGCCAGCAGCCAACGGTCCAACGAGCAGTACTTC. It encodes CASSQRSNEQYF.